This T cell receptor beta chain comes out of a study of memory CD4+ T cells and cytomegalovirus serostatus. Overall study: Healthy Belgian adult donors included roughly nine CMV-positive and 20 to 30 CMV-negative people.

Trimming took 5 bases from V and 0 from J, leaving 11 bases between them. The CDR3 has 16 amino acids. Germline V gives CDR1 SGHAT, CDR2 FQNNGV. General study points: 67 of 164 known CMV-associated TCRbeta sequences appeared in CD4+ memory. Suggested: most of the CMV-linked TCR signature lies in CD4+ memory cells.

With regard to this clone: Its specificity is unknown.

Profiled with immunoSEQ multiplex PCR; TCRdb holds only in-frame clones, not every one. The sample has over 40,000 clones, about four fifths seen once. The sort gate was single viable CD3+CD4+CD8-CD45RO+ cells for memory CD4+ T cells. Serum IgG to CMV pp150, pp28, p38 and p52 defined serostatus. V is TRBV11-2 and J is TRBJ2-6; D tentatively fits TRBD1 or TRBD2 (5 bases each). Sequenced input: memory CD4+ T cells from blood. The receptor was isolated from an adult in good health and CMV-seronegative. CDR3 sequence reads: CASSPGTYSGANVLTF. CDR3 nucleotide sequence: TGTGCCAGCAGCCCCGGGACGTACTCTGGGGCCAACGTCCTGACTTTC.